The entry that follows covers one T cell receptor beta chain sequence. This entry comes from a study of Graves' ophthalmopathy and Graves' hyperthyroidism. Amplification from RNA transcripts yielded the TCR beta CDR3 regions. RT-PCR in the first round used HTBI primers; a second-round multiplex PCR followed. TCRdb redid the calling of the multiplex PCR reads with MiXCR, one entry per CDR3 protein. The sample lists almost 750,000 distinct CDR3 sequences; around 40% were seen once. The authors diagnosed from clinical symptoms, serum thyroxine, TRAb, thyroid ultrasound and orbital computed tomography. Sequenced input: peripheral blood. This sequence was found in an adult man with Graves' ophthalmopathy.

Here the CDR3 reads CASSINRDRGMYTEAFF. DNA of the CDR3: TGTGCCAGTAGTATAAACCGGGACAGGGGGATGTACACTGAAGCTTTCTTT. V gene TRBV19 combines with J gene TRBJ1-1; 11 positions agree with TRBD1. The V and J ends lost 2 bases and 3 bases, in that order; junction bases with no gene match: 8. This CDR3 is 17 amino acids long. The germline V gene has CDR1 LNHDA and CDR2 SQIVND (reference sequence).